This T cell receptor (beta chain) was identified in a study of control samples from healthy donors and cancer patients. Assay used: immunoSEQ multiplex PCR; TCRdb lists only in-frame clones, some missing. Of around 100,000 clones in the sample, around nine tenths are singletons; the top ten hold about a fifth. V dropped 5 bases and J dropped 4; count of bases not matched to a gene: 16. Germline-derived CDR1 and CDR2 are MNHNY and SVGAGI (reference sequence). This CDR3 is 17 amino acids long. The chain combines TRBV6-6 with TRBJ1-2; 7 bases are shared with TRBD1. The sequenced sample consisted of PBMCs. The source is a man between 60 and 75 years old with lung cancer. The CDR3 DNA reads TGTGCCAGCAGTCGGGGGCAGGGGGAGGTAGGGCCCTATGGCTACACCTTC. This codes for CASSRGQGEVGPYGYTF.